These 31 T cell receptor beta chains came from one sample sequenced in a study of T cells in women clearing cervical HPV infection. Some clones are missing from TCRdb's copy, which holds only in-frame ones; the method was immunoSEQ multiplex PCR. This sample lists some 20,000 clones; its ten largest clones have about 5.3%. The sequenced sample was blood buffy coat. Receptors originate from a woman between 18 and 70 years old with a cervical HPV16 infection that either progressed to CIN3+ or cleared (not recorded which).

As regards this clone: The read is 3 residues too short to cover the CDR3 end, so that end is filled in from the germline J gene. The V gene is TRBV7-3, the J gene TRBJ2-1; tentatively, D is TRBD1 (5 bases). Germline assignment: CDR1 SGHTA and CDR2 FQGTGA. Trimming took off 2 bases at V and 2 bases at J, with 13 bases between the two ends. The CDR3 covers 16 residues. This chain's CDR3 is CASSLDGAGTYNEQFF. The CDR3 bases that were read are TGTGCCAGCAGCTTAGACGGCGCAGGGACCTACAATGAG.

Concerning this clone itself: Read coverage stops 3 residues before the CDR3 terminus; the germline J gene supplies the remainder. This chain connects TRBV7-2 to TRBJ1-2; possibly TRBD1 for D (5 bases). Per the germline V gene, CDR1 is SGHTA and CDR2 is FQGNSA. The CDR3 is 15 residues long. The CDR3 DNA, read in part, is TGTGCCAGCAGCATAGGGACTAGCGCTCGCTACGAC. Translating it yields CASSIGTSARYD. The whole CDR3 sequence reads CASSIGTSARYDYTF.

About this clone itself: The CDR3 is cut off 3 residues early in the read; its end comes from the germline J gene. This chain uses TRBV30 with TRBJ1-1, with 12 bases matching TRBD1. CDR1 is GTSNPN, CDR2 SVGIG, per germline (reference sequence). The CDR3 consists of 13 residues. The DNA read from the CDR3 is TGTGCCTGGGGGGGACAGGGGGCTGGGGAA. Its protein is CAWGGQGAGE. The whole CDR3 is CAWGGQGAGEAFF.

Worth noting for this clone: Read coverage stops 3 residues before the CDR3 terminus; the germline J gene supplies the remainder. The chain carries TRBV30 and TRBJ2-5; D perhaps matches TRBD1 (5 bases). Trimming removed 3 bases at V and 5 bases at J, with 16 bases between. The CDR3 has 14 amino acids. Germline V gives CDR1 GTSNPN, CDR2 SVGIG (reference sequence). The sequenced CDR3 bases are TGTGCCTGGAGAAATCAGGGCTGGTTGGAGACC. Protein: CAWRNQGWLET. In full, the CDR3 reads CAWRNQGWLETQYF.

As regards this clone: The sequence runs out 3 residues before the end of the CDR3; the remainder is reconstructed from the germline J gene. The genes are TRBV30 and TRBJ1-2; D unresolved. Trimming removed 0 bases at V and 7 bases at J, with 6 bases between. Looked up from germline, CDR1 is GTSNPN and CDR2 is SVGIG (reference sequence). This CDR3 spans 11 amino acids. The covered CDR3 bases are TGTGCCTGGAGTGTACTCCTTGGC. Translated, it gives CAWSVLLG. The whole CDR3 region reads CAWSVLLGYTF.

On this clone: The read terminates 3 residues ahead of where the CDR3 ends, so the germline J gene completes it. The V gene is TRBV6-2 or TRBV6-3, the J gene TRBJ2-5; a weak D match, TRBD1 (6 bases). Germline V gives CDR1 MNHEY, CDR2 SVGEGT. Trimming took 4 bases from V and 2 from J, leaving 11 bases between them. CDR3 size: 14 residues. The DNA read from the CDR3 is TGTGCCAGCAGTTCCCCAGGGGCACAAGAGACC. Encoded protein: CASSSPGAQET. The CDR3 in its entirety is CASSSPGAQETQYF.

As to this clone: From the germline J gene comes the end of the CDR3, since the read stops 3 residues before it. This chain uses TRBV19 with TRBJ2-3, with 8 bases lining up with TRBD1. The CDR3 runs 14 residues. Germline CDR1 LNHDA, CDR2 SQIVND (reference sequence). After removal of 3 bases from V and 4 bases from J, the junction contained 3 bases not matched to a gene. CDR3 amino acids: CASSITGGSDTQYF. CDR3 DNA (partial): TGTGCCAGTAGTATCACAGGGGGTTCAGATACG.

A remark on this clone: Coverage ceases 3 residues before the CDR3 finishes, and the germline J gene fills in the end. This chain connects TRBV5-4 to TRBJ2-3, with D unresolved. The V gene's germline CDR1 is SGHNT and CDR2 YYREEE (reference sequence). CDR3 length: 14 residues. CDR3: CASSHIEGQETQYF. The sequenced CDR3 bases are TGTGCCAGCAGCCACATCGAAGGGCAAGAGACG.

Remarks on this clone: The CDR3 end falls 3 residues outside the read, so it is completed with the germline J gene. The chain is built from TRBV19 and TRBJ1-1; no firm D call. The ends were cut back, 1 base at V and 5 bases at J, with 14 bases in the middle. Germline lookup yields CDR1 LNHDA and CDR2 SQIVND (reference sequence). This CDR3 has 15 residues. The CDR3 bases that were read are TGTGCCAGTAGTATAGGGGAGAGAGCGGGGACTGAA. It yields the protein CASSIGERAGTE. The whole CDR3 reads CASSIGERAGTEAFF.

For this clone: The read stops 3 residues short of the end of the CDR3; the missing end is completed from the germline J gene. The J gene is TRBJ1-5, the V gene TRBV19; tentative D call: TRBD1 (6 bases). There are 18 residues in the CDR3. Germline V gives CDR1 LNHDA, CDR2 SQIVND (reference sequence). V lost 0 bases and J lost 1, with 16 bases in between. CDR3 DNA, as far as it was read: TGTGCCAGTAGTATAGATTCGGGATTAAGGGGGAGCAATCAGCCC. Encoded protein: CASSIDSGLRGSNQP. From start to end, the CDR3 is CASSIDSGLRGSNQPQHF.

To note about this clone: The CDR3 extends 3 residues past the end of the read, so its final part is completed from the germline J gene. This chain links TRBV19 with TRBJ1-5; D is perhaps TRBD1 (5 bases). The germline V and J ends were trimmed by 3 bases and 4 bases, with 13 bases remaining between them. There are 15 residues in the CDR3. CDR1 LNHDA and CDR2 SQIVND come from the germline V gene (reference sequence). The CDR3 bases that were read are TGTGCCAGTAGTATTTCAGGGATGAGGAATCAGCCC. As protein: CASSISGMRNQP. The entire CDR3 protein reads CASSISGMRNQPQHF.

Points on this clone: The read stops 3 residues short of the end of the CDR3; the missing end is completed from the germline J gene. The chain couples TRBV15 to TRBJ2-3; 8 nucleotides agree with TRBD2. This CDR3 has 15 amino acids. Losses at the gene ends were 11 bases for V and 0 bases for J; bases not matched to a gene: 10. CDR1 and CDR2 from the germline V gene are LNHNV and YYDKDF (reference sequence). Partial CDR3 DNA: TGTGCCGCCAAGGATAGCGGGGTCAGCACAGATACG. The encoded protein is CAAKDSGVSTDT. The full CDR3 reads CAAKDSGVSTDTQYF.

For this clone: The DNA ends 3 residues before the CDR3 does, and the rest of the CDR3 is filled in from the germline J gene. The chain is built from TRBV19 and TRBJ2-7, with TRBD1 identical over 8 bases. This CDR3 region has 15 residues. The germline V gene encodes CDR1 LNHDA and CDR2 SQIVND (reference sequence). J lost 2 bases, V lost 3 bases, and 6 bases had no gene match. CDR3 DNA, as far as it was read: TGTGCCAGTAGTATTGACAGGGGCCCGACCTACGAG. This encodes CASSIDRGPTYE. The CDR3 in full is CASSIDRGPTYEQYF.

On this clone: The sequence runs out 3 residues before the end of the CDR3; the remainder is reconstructed from the germline J gene. The V gene is TRBV15, the J gene TRBJ2-1; 10 nucleotides align to TRBD2. V lost 1 base to trimming and J lost 0 bases; unmatched junction nucleotides: 9. CDR1 LNHNV and CDR2 YYDKDF come from the germline V gene (reference sequence). The CDR3 has 19 amino acids. The CDR3 sequence is CATSRVWLAGVSSYNEQFF. The DNA read from the CDR3 is TGTGCCACCAGCAGAGTATGGCTAGCGGGGGTAAGCTCCTACAATGAG. Using reference TRBV15 and TRBJ2-1 for the parts outside the CDR3, the full variable domain is DAMVIQNPRYQVTQFGKPVTLSCSQTLNHNVMYWYQQKSSQAPKLLFHYYDKDFNNEADTPDNFQSRRPNTSFCFLDIRSPGLGDTAMYLCATSRVWLAGVSSYNEQFFGPGTRLTVL.

As regards this clone: The read terminates 3 residues before the CDR3 end, so the remaining end is supplied by the germline J gene. V gene TRBV18 combines with J gene TRBJ1-2; 9 bases match TRBD1. V was pared by 4 bases and J by 3 bases, with 6 bases of the junction left unmatched. Germline CDR1 KGHSH, CDR2 LQKENI. The CDR3 totals 15 residues. Incomplete CDR3 DNA: TGTGCCAGCTCACAACCGGGACAGGGCCACTATGGC. Translating it yields CASSQPGQGHYG. The whole CDR3 reads CASSQPGQGHYGYTF.

As for this clone: Read coverage stops 3 residues before the CDR3 terminus; the germline J gene supplies the remainder. The genes are TRBV5-4 and TRBJ2-7; 12 positions agree with TRBD2. This CDR3 contains 15 residues. Germline CDR1 reads SGHNT; CDR2 reads YYREEE (reference sequence). J lost 2 bases, V lost 4 bases, and 4 bases had no gene match. The CDR3 protein is CASSPGLAGTYEQYF. CDR3 DNA, as far as it was read: TGTGCCAGCAGCCCCGGACTAGCGGGGACCTACGAG.

This clone is labeled medium-sized (0.01 to 0.1%) based on frequency. The CDR3 end is not reached by the read, which stops 3 residues before it; the germline J gene fills it in. The chain carries TRBV20-1 and TRBJ2-2, with 9 nucleotides matching TRBD2. This CDR3 has 19 amino acids. CDR1 is DFQATT, CDR2 SNEGSKA, per germline (reference sequence). The V segment lost 2 bases and the J segment 0 bases; nucleotides outside the gene matches: 13. CDR3 amino acids: CSARRDLPLAGTNTGELFF. The sequenced CDR3 bases are TGCAGTGCTAGAAGGGACTTGCCACTAGCGGGCACGAACACCGGGGAG.

On this clone: The CDR3 end is not reached by the read, which stops 3 residues before it; the germline J gene fills it in. The gene calls are TRBV7-3 and TRBJ2-3; D remains ambiguous. The CDR3 is 13 amino acids. CDR1 SGHTA and CDR2 FQGTGA come from the germline V gene. V was pared by 2 bases and J by 5 bases, with 8 bases between. CDR3 loop: CASSLSPGDTQYF. CDR3 DNA (partial): TGTGCCAGCAGCTTATCTCCGGGAGATACG. Full variable domain (remainder filled in from reference TRBV7-3 and TRBJ2-3): GAGVSQTPSNKVTEKGKYVELRCDPISGHTALYWYRQSLGQGPEFLIYFQGTGAADDSGLPNDRFFAVRPEGSVSTLKIQRTERGDSAVYLCASSLSPGDTQYFGPGTRLTVL.

Note on this clone: The read gets to within 3 residues of the CDR3 end, and the germline J gene fills in the rest. The V and J genes are TRBV10-1 and TRBJ1-5, with D tentatively TRBD1 (5 bases). V dropped 0 bases and J dropped 2 bases, with 5 bases sitting between them. The germline CDR1 and CDR2 sequences are WNHNN and SYGVQD (reference sequence). The CDR3 consists of 14 residues. CDR3 in amino acids: CASSESQGNQPQHF. The part of the CDR3 DNA that was read is TGCGCCAGCAGTGAGTCACAGGGCAATCAGCCC.

About this clone: The read stops 3 residues short of the end of the CDR3; the missing end is completed from the germline J gene. The V and J genes are TRBV5-6 and TRBJ2-1; D is perhaps TRBD2 (6 bases). The germline CDR1 and CDR2 sequences are SGHDT and YYEEEE. V was cut by 1 base and J by 9 bases, with 8 bases left in between. The CDR3 sequence is 12 residues long. The CDR3 here is CASSLRGGEQFF. CDR3 DNA (partial): TGTGCCAGCAGCTTGAGGGGAGGTGAG.

As to this clone: The sequence runs out 3 residues before the end of the CDR3; the remainder is reconstructed from the germline J gene. The chain couples TRBV23-1 to TRBJ2-7; D possibly corresponds to TRBD2 (5 bases). TRBV23-1 qualifies as an ORF whose function is uncertain. V was shortened by 2 bases and J by 2 bases, with 16 bases between the two germline ends. CDR3 length equals 16 residues. Incomplete CDR3 DNA: TGCGCCAGCAGTCAACGGGGAAATCTTTGGGCCTACGAG. Its protein is CASSQRGNLWAYE. The CDR3 in full is CASSQRGNLWAYEQYF.

As regards this clone: The read stops 3 residues short of the end of the CDR3; the missing end is completed from the germline J gene. The genes are TRBV5-5 and TRBJ2-3, with 7 bases aligning to TRBD1. Germline V CDR1 and CDR2: SGHKS, YYEKEE (reference sequence). The CDR3 totals 14 residues. The sequenced part of the CDR3 DNA is TGTGCCAGCAGCTTGACGGGACAGAATCAGCCG. The encoded protein is CASSLTGQNQP. The whole CDR3 protein is CASSLTGQNQPQYF.

Notes on this clone: The CDR3 end lies 3 residues beyond the end of the read and is filled in from the germline J gene. The chain recombines TRBV7-2 with TRBJ2-3; the match to TRBD1 covers 10 bases. V shed 5 bases and J 4 bases; nucleotides not matched to a gene: 6. The CDR3 sequence is 15 residues long. Germline values: CDR1 SGHTA, CDR2 FQGNSA. CDR3 bases read: TGTGCCAGCAGCCTCGGACAGGGGGTCGCAGATACG. It translates to CASSLGQGVADT. The whole CDR3 sequence is CASSLGQGVADTQYF.

Points on this clone: Sequencing ends 3 residues short of the CDR3 end; the germline J gene provides the rest. The chain couples TRBV5-1 to TRBJ2-7; 9 bases match TRBD1. The length of the CDR3 is 14 residues. Trimming at V came to 3 bases and at J to 3 bases, leaving 4 bases not matched to a gene. The germline V gene encodes CDR1 SGHRS and CDR2 YFSETQ. CDR3 protein: CASSWTGEGYEQYF. The CDR3 bases that were read are TGCGCCAGCAGCTGGACAGGGGAGGGCTACGAG.

As for this clone: The read comes to an end 3 residues before the CDR3 does, leaving the germline J gene to fill in the end. This chain joins TRBV5-4 and TRBJ1-2; 9 bases line up with TRBD1. Germline assignment: CDR1 SGHNT and CDR2 YYREEE (reference sequence). CDR3 length: 15 residues. The ends lost 4 bases at V and 4 bases at J; junction bases unmatched: 8. The CDR3 sequence: CASSLGTGKVYGYTF. The DNA read from the CDR3 is TGTGCCAGCAGCCTTGGGACAGGGAAAGTCTATGGC.

The covered CDR3 bases are TGTGCCAGCAGCTATCGAGGGGCCCCTGAATCACCC. The encoded protein is CASSYRGAPESP. The full CDR3 protein is CASSYRGAPESPLHF. V gene TRBV6-2 or TRBV6-3 combines with J gene TRBJ1-6, with D possibly TRBD1 on 5 matching bases. The CDR3 end is not reached by the read, which stops 3 residues before it; the germline J gene fills it in. This CDR3 has 15 amino acids. CDR1 and CDR2 (germline): MNHEY, SVGEGT. Trimming cost V 6 bases and J 10 bases, with 19 bases left between them.

Comment on this clone: The CDR3 end is not reached by the read, which stops 3 residues before it; the germline J gene fills it in. V usage is TRBV5-4 and J usage is TRBJ1-2, with 8 bases lining up with TRBD1. V lost 6 bases to trimming and J lost 5 bases; unmatched junction nucleotides: 6. CDR3 length: 13 residues. Germline CDR1 is SGHNT and CDR2 is YYREEE (reference sequence). The CDR3 is CASTGQGLYGYTF. CDR3 bases read: TGTGCCAGCACCGGACAGGGATTATATGGC. The whole variable domain, remainder taken from reference TRBV5-4 and TRBJ1-2, is ETGVTQSPTHLIKTRGQQVTLRCSSQSGHNTVSWYQQALGQGPQFIFQYYREEENGRGNFPPRFSGLQFPNYSSELNVNALELDDSALYLCASTGQGLYGYTFGSGTRLTVV.

CDR3 in amino acids: CAISESPSGGGNEQFF. The DNA read from the CDR3 is TGTGCCATCAGTGAGTCGCCTAGCGGGGGAGGCAATGAG. The gene calls are TRBV10-3 and TRBJ2-1, with 10 bases aligning to TRBD2. The read terminates 3 residues ahead of where the CDR3 ends, so the germline J gene completes it. The germline V gene has CDR1 ENHRY and CDR2 SYGVKD. J gave up 6 bases and V 0 bases, and 5 bases lay outside the gene matches. The CDR3 totals 16 residues.

Incomplete CDR3 DNA: TGCAGCGTTGCAGGGCCGGGCTCTGGGGCCAACGTC. Its protein is CSVAGPGSGANV. The CDR3 as a whole reads CSVAGPGSGANVLTF. The V and J genes are TRBV29-1 and TRBJ2-6, with D maybe TRBD1 (5 bases). The read is 3 residues too short to cover the CDR3 end, so that end is filled in from the germline J gene. Germline assignment: CDR1 SQVTM and CDR2 ANQGSEA. This CDR3 comprises 15 residues. V was cut by 4 bases and J by 0 bases, with 10 bases left in between.

With respect to this clone: The read is 3 residues too short to cover the CDR3 end, so that end is filled in from the germline J gene. The chain employs TRBV18 and TRBJ1-3; 8 nucleotides match TRBD1. CDR3 length: 18 residues. Germline assignment: CDR1 KGHSH and CDR2 LQKENI. Trimming at V came to 5 bases and at J to 0 bases, leaving 12 bases not matched to a gene. The CDR3 bases that were read are TGTGCCAGCTCATTACCGGGACAGGCCTCTCGCTCTGGAAACACC. As protein: CASSLPGQASRSGNT. The entire CDR3 sequence reads CASSLPGQASRSGNTIYF.

As to this clone: The CDR3 end falls 3 residues outside the read, so it is completed with the germline J gene. The V and J genes are TRBV6-2 or TRBV6-3 and TRBJ1-2; 7 nucleotides line up with TRBD1. The CDR3 is made up of 14 amino acids. After removal of 4 bases from V and 6 bases from J, the junction contained 8 bases not matched to a gene. Germline V gene sequence: CDR1 MNHEY, CDR2 SVGEGT. CDR3 residues: CASSFQGGLDGYTF. The sequenced part of the CDR3 DNA is TGTGCCAGCAGTTTCCAGGGGGGCTTGGATGGC.